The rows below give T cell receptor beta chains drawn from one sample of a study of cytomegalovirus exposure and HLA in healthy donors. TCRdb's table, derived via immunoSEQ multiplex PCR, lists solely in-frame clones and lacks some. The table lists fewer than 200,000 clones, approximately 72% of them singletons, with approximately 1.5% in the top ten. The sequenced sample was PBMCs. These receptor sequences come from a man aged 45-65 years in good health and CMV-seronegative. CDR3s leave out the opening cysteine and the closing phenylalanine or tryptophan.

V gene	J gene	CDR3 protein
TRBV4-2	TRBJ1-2	ASSRGGGSRKANYGYT
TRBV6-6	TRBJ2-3	ASSRGTGVTDTQY
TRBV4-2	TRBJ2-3	ASSKTAGTDTQY
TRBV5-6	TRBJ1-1	ASSRRGQTNTEAF
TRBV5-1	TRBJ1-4	ASSSDQGAKLF
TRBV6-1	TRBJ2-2	ASSEGDRSTGELF
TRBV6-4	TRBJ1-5	ASSPGSHQPQH
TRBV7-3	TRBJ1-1	ASSLVDRATEAF
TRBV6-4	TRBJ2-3	ASSDSDGDTQY
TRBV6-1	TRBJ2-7	AARDSGLYEQY
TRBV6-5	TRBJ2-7	ASSQGQGSYEQY
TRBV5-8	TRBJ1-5	ASSAGTKSNQPQH
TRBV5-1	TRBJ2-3	ASSSGQGEADTQY
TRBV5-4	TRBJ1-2	ASSLDRGQIYGYT
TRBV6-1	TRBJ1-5	ASSEEGLSNQPQH
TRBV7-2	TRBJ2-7	ASSLRQGLEEQY
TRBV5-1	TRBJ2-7	ASSPGTEYEQY
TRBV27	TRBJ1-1	ASSLRLSPTEAF
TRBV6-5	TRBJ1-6	ASSSAGSADSPLH
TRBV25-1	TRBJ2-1	ASSLTFEQF
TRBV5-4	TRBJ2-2	ASSPRGSGINTGELF
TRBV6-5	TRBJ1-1	ASRPGGGRGTEAF
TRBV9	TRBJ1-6	ASSVDRGNNSPLH
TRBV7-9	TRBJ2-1	ASSLASSMDEQF
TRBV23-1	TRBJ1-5	APQGSGNQPQH
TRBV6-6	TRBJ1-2	ASSLKQENYGYT
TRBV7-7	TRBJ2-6	ASSLSVGQGQANVLT
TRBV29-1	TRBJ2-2	SVKTGSNTGELF
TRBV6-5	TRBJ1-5	ASSYPALAQH
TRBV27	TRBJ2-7	ASSFLPGGGSYEQY
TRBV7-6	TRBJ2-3	ASSLGQGDTQY
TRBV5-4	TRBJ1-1	ATHRDLNTEAF
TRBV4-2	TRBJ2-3	ASSQFGTSGTDTQY
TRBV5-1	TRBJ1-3	ASSSTGNSGNAIY
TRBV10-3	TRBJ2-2	ASRDRVLVTGELF
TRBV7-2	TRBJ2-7	ASSYERGAGEQY
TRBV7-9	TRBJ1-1	ASSLVQGTEAF
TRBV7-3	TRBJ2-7	ASSLGPTGTGYYEQY
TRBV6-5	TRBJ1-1	ASSYRGKNTEAF
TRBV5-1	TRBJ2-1	ASSFRVVYPYNEQF
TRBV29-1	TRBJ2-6	SVEVWQTGANVLT
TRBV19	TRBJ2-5	ASSISLAGGETQY
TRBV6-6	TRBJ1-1	ASSRLLNTEAF
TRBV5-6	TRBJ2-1	ASTTVRARGYNEQF
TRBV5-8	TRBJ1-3	ASSLGLQGGNTIY
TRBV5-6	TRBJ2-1	ASSFGSSGGYNEQF
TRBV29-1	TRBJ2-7	SAGRGTYEQY
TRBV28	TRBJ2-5	ASKPAGKRGAQY
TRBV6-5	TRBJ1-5	ASSQDSYNQPQH
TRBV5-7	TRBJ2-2	AIHPSGANTGELF
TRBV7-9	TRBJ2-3	ASSLGGVSTDTQY
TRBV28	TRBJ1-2	ASRDTGTGDYGYT
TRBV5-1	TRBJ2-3	ASSTAEGQGPTDTQY
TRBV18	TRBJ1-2	ASSPLRTARDYGYT
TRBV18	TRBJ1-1	ASSEDRNTEAF
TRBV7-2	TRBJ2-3	ASSPERWRGGRDTDTQY
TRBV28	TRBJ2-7	ASRLPGQGGREQY
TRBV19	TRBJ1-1	ASSIGRLLNTEAF
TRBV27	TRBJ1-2	ASSQIQGPNYGYT